The clone carrying this TCR beta chain was counted between two and nine times. The antigen remains unidentified. The sample comes from a study of shared clonotypes between healthy human individuals. Study-wide background: Donors had three CD4 naive, three CD4 memory, two CD8 naive and one CD8 memory plate apiece.

Overall study results and limits: Clonotype sharing among donors was thought likely to change with sequencing depth. Enrolling few donors narrowed the genetic and exposure-history diversity that was represented.

Trimming took 6 bases from V and 2 from J, leaving 14 bases between them. CDR3 length equals 14 residues. CDR1 and CDR2 (germline): SGDLS, YYNGEE. As processed by the authors: From ImmunoSEQ came sequences covering only the junction and carrying no quality scores, so filtering differed. The protocol was immunoSEQ multiplex PCR, while the TCRdb copy is restricted to in-frame clones and leaves out a portion. V and J calls plus clone size are reproduced from that table; the DNA served to infer D and trimming. Of 2 million to 2.5 million clones in the sample, more than 80% were seen once. The source material was naive CD4+ T cells from PBMCs. Indicated subset: CD45RA+ positively selected. This chain joins TRBV9 and TRBJ1-1; D remains ambiguous. This clonotype was obtained from a man aged 18-30 years in good health. Some clones in this sample may be carry-over from other donors' samples. The CDR3 region is CASTPLPANTEAFF. CDR3 sequence (DNA): TGTGCCAGCACCCCGTTACCTGCCAACACTGAAGCTTTCTTT. Supplemented by reference TRBV9 and TRBJ1-1, the full variable domain reads DSGVTQTPKHLITATGQRVTLRCSPRSGDLSVYWYQQSLDQGLQFLIQYYNGEERAKGNILERFSAQQFPDLHSELNLSSLELGDSALYFCASTPLPANTEAFFGQGTRLTVV.